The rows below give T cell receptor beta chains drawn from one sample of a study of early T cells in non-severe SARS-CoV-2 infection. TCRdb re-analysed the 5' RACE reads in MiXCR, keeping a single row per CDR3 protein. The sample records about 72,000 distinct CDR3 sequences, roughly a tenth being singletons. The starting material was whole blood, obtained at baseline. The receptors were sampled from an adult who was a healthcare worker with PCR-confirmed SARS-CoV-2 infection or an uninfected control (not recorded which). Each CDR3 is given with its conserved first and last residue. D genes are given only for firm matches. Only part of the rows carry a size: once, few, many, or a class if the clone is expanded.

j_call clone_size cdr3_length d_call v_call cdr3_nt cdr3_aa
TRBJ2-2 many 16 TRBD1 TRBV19 TGTGCCAGTAGTACCCACAGGGGGCGGAACACCGGGGAGCTGTTTTTT CASSTHRGRNTGELFF
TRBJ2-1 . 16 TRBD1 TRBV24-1 TGTGCCACCAGCCGACAGGGGGCGAATGACTACAATGAGCAGTTCTTC CATSRQGANDYNEQFF
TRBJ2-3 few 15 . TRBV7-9 TGTGCCAGCAGCTTCAGGGACATGTCCACAGATACGCAGTATTTT CASSFRDMSTDTQYF
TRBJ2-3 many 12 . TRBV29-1 TGCAGCGTTGCACAGGGTGGAGATACGCAGTATTTT CSVAQGGDTQYF
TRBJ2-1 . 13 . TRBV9 TGTGCCAGCAGCCGGTGGTCCTACAATGAGCAGTTCTTC CASSRWSYNEQFF
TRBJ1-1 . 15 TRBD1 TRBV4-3 TGCGCCAGCAGCCAAGGACAGGGTCCCAACACTGAAGCTTTCTTT CASSQGQGPNTEAFF
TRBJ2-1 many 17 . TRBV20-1 TGCAGTGCTAGAGGGGGGGGCAGGGGAAGCTCCTACAATGAGCAGTTCTTC CSARGGGRGSSYNEQFF
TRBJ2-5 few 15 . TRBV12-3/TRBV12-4 TGTGCCAGCAGTTCCGGACCGCGGGGTTTTGAGACCCAGTACTTC CASSSGPRGFETQYF
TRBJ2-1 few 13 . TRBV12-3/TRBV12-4 TGTGCCAGCAGTTTCGGTTGGGGCGATGAGCAGTTCTTC CASSFGWGDEQFF
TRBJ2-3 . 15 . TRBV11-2 TGTGCCAGCAGCTTATTGTCGGGGTTCACAGATACGCAGTATTTT CASSLLSGFTDTQYF
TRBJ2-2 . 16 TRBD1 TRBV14 TGTGCCAGCAGCCAATTGGCCCAGGGGGTCACCGGGGAGCTGTTTTTT CASSQLAQGVTGELFF
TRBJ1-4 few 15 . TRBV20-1 TGCAGTGCTAGAGATCTCGGGAGGGTTGGGGAAAAACTGTTTTTT CSARDLGRVGEKLFF
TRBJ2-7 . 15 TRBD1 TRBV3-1 TGTCCCAGCAGCCAAGTAGGGACAGGATCCTACGAGCAGTACTTC CPSSQVGTGSYEQYF
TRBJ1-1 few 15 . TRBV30 TGTGCCTGGACGAATGCCCGCAGGGTGAACACTGAAGCTTTCTTT CAWTNARRVNTEAFF
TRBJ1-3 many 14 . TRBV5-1 TGCGCCAGCCATGATGCGGGCTCTGGAAACACCATATATTTT CASHDAGSGNTIYF
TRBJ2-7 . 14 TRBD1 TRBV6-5 TGTGCCAGCAGTAAGGACAGGAAACCCTACGAGCAGTACTTC CASSKDRKPYEQYF
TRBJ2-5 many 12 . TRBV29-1 TGCAGCGTTGGGTCAGGGCAAGAGACCCAGTACTTC CSVGSGQETQYF
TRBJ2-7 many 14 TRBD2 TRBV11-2 TGTGCCAGCACCTCTAGCGGGGGGATCTACGAGCAGTACTTC CASTSSGGIYEQYF
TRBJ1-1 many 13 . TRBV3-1 TGTGCCAGCAGCCCCAGTTTGGACACTGAAGCTTTCTTT CASSPSLDTEAFF
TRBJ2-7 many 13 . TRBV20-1 TGCAGTGCTAGAGAGTCCGGGACTCGCGAGCAGTACTTC CSARESGTREQYF
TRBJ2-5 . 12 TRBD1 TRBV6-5 TGTGCCAGCGGAACAGGGGAAGAGACCCAGTACTTC CASGTGEETQYF
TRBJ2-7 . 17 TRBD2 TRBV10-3 TGTGCCATCACCGCCGGGACTAGCGGGGGAGGGGTCTACGAGCAGTACTTC CAITAGTSGGGVYEQYF
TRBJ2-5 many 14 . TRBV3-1 TGTGCCAGCAGCCAAGGGGCGACTAAAGAGACCCAGTACTTC CASSQGATKETQYF
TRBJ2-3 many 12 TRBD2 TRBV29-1 TGCAGCGTAGCGGGGGAAACAGATACGCAGTATTTT CSVAGETDTQYF
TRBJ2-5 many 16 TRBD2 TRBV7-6 TGTGCCAGCAGCGAGGGACTAGCGGGTTTTGTGGAGACCCAGTACTTC CASSEGLAGFVETQYF
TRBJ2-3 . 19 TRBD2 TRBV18 TGTGCCAGCTCACCAAGGATGAGCTCCGGGACTAGTCAATCAGATACGCAGTATTTT CASSPRMSSGTSQSDTQYF
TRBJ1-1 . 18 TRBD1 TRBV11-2 TGTGCCAGCAGCTTACGGCCCCAGGGGGCCACGGGGGTTACTGAAGCTTTCTTT CASSLRPQGATGVTEAFF
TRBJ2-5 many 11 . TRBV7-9 TGTGCCAGCAGCTCCGAGAGAACCCAGTACTTC CASSSERTQYF
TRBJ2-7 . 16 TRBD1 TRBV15 TGTGCCACCAGCAGAGATGGGACAGGGGGTAGCTACGAGCAGTACTTC CATSRDGTGGSYEQYF
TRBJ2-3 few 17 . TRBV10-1 TGCGCCAGCAGTGAAACAAGGCGGCCGGGGAACACAGATACGCAGTATTTT CASSETRRPGNTDTQYF
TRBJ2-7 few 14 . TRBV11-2 TGTGCCAGCAGCTTAGAAGGGGACTCCTACGAGCAGTACTTC CASSLEGDSYEQYF
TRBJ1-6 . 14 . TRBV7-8 TGTGCCAGCAGCCAGGTTGTGAATAATTCACCCCTCCACTTT CASSQVVNNSPLHF
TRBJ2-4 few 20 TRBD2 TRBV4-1 TGCGCCAGCAGCCAAACTGGGAGAGTAGCGGGGAGCCTAGCCAAAAACATTCAGTACTTC CASSQTGRVAGSLAKNIQYF
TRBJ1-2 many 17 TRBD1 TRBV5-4 TGTGCCAGCAGCTCCCTCGGGACAGGGGGCGTCGGCTATGGCTACACCTTC CASSSLGTGGVGYGYTF
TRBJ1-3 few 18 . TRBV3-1 TGTGCCAGCAGCCAAGTAGCTTCCAGTCAAACACTAGGAAACACCATATATTTT CASSQVASSQTLGNTIYF
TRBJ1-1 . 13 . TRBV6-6 TGTGCCAGCAGTTACTCGACGGACGCTGAAGCTTTCTTT CASSYSTDAEAFF
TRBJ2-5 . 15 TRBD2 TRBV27 TGTGCCAGCAGTTTGAACGGGGGGGCCCTAGAGACCCAGTACTTC CASSLNGGALETQYF